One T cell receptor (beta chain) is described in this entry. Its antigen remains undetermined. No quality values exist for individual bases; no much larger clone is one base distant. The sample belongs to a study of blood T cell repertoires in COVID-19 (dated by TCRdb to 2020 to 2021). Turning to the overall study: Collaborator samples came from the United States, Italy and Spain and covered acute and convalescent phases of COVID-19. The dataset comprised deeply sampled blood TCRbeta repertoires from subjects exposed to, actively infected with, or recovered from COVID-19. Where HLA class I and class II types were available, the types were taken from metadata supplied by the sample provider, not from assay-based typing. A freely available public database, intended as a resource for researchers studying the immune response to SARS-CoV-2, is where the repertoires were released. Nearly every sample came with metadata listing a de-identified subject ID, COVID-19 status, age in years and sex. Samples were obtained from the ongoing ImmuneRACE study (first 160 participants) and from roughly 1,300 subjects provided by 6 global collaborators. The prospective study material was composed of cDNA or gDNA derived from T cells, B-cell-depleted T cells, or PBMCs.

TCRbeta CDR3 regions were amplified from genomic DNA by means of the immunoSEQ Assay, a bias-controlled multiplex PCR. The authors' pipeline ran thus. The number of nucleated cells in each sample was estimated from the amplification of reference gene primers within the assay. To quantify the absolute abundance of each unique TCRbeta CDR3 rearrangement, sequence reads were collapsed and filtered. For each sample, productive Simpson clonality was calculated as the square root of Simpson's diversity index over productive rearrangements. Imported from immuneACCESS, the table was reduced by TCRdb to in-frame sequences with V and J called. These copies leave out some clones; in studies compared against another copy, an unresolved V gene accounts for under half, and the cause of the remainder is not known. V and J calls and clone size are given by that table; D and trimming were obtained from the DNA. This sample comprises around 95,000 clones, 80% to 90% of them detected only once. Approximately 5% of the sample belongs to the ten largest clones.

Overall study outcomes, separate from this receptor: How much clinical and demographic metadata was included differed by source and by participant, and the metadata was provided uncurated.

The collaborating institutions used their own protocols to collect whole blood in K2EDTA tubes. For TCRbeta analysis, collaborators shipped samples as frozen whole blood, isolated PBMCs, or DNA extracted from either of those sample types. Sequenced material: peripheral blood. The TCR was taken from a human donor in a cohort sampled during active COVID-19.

In nucleotides, the sequence is TGTGCCACCAGCAGAGAAAGTTTCGGGACTAGCGGCGAGCAGTACTTC. Protein translation: CATSRESFGTSGEQYF. The chain couples TRBV15 to TRBJ2-7; TRBD2 lines up with 11 middle nucleotides. The CDR3 covers 16 residues, taking in both the cysteine and the phenylalanine. The entry retains the CDR3 DNA only, 48 bases that are in frame from base 1. The germline V end is reduced by 0 bases and the J end by 6 bases; junction bases left unmatched: 7. As encoded in the germline V gene (reference sequence), CDR1 is LNHNV while CDR2 is YYDKDF.